This T cell receptor beta chain was captured by sequencing in a study of blood T cell repertoires in COVID-19. Study in general: The United States, Italy and Spain provided the acute and convalescent COVID-19 samples. The cDNA or gDNA used as material had been derived from T cells, B-cell-depleted T cells, or PBMCs.

This clone appeared a single time. What the recovered Cohort 3 donors had was two negative PCRs, clearance, or symptom resolution. Germline V gives CDR1 PRHDT, CDR2 FYEKMQ (reference sequence). CDR3 length equals 16 residues. The germline V and J ends were trimmed by 1 base and 6 bases, with 18 bases remaining between them. Per the study methods: Quantification of nucleated cells was approximated via reference gene primer amplification. Sequencing was performed with immunoSEQ multiplex PCR; in TCRdb, only in-frame clones are kept and a portion is missing. The V and J calls and clone size come from that table; D and trimming were worked out from the DNA. The sample records about 140,000 clones, nearly 80% being singletons.

The TCR sequence derives from a woman aged 45-65 years who had recovered from COVID-19. The gene calls are TRBV13 and TRBJ1-1, with unresolved D. The source material was PBMCs or T cells enriched from blood (not recorded which). The CDR3 loop is CASSLVLGLPYAEAFF. The CDR3 DNA is TGTGCCAGCAGCTTAGTACTCGGACTGCCGTACGCTGAAGCTTTCTTT.